Described below is a single T cell receptor (beta chain) sequence and its context. The antigen is not known. Produced via immunoSEQ multiplex PCR; TCRdb's table is partial and in-frame only. Of under 55,000 clones listed, roughly four fifths are singletons. Sequencing was preceded by expansion of antigen-specific CD4+ T cells with viral peptide pools in the ViraFEST assay. At the end of 10 days of culture, CD4+ T cells were isolated. This person's SARS-CoV-2 infection, confirmed by PCR, occurred between March and December 2020. These data are taken from a study of vaccination effects on CD4 cells after COVID-19. Looking at the study overall: Vaccination of participants consisted of two doses of either the BNT162b2 or mRNA-1273 vaccine.

This sequence originates from a human donor who had a prior SARS-CoV-2 infection. The starting material was CD4+ T cells from PBMCs cultured with a peptide pool, obtained before COVID-19 vaccination.

In DNA form, the CDR3 reads TGTGCCAGCAGCTTATCGGGACAGGGGACCTACGAGCAGTACTTC. Translating it yields CASSLSGQGTYEQYF. The chain joins TRBV7-2 to TRBJ2-7; TRBD1 matches at 10 bases. This CDR3 is built from 15 residues. V dropped 2 bases and J dropped 2; count of bases not matched to a gene: 3. Germline V lookup: CDR1 SGHTA, CDR2 FQGNSA.